Below, 9 T cell receptor beta chains from the same sample are listed, as sequenced in a study of CD8+CD57+ T cells in acquired aplastic anemia. For sequencing, patients were chosen who had shown expansion of CD8+CD57+ cells by flow cytometry. For CDR3 and TCR beta VDJ profiling, genomic DNA was the template used. TCRdb called the reads again in MiXCR, with one record for every CDR3 protein. The sample has about 470,000 distinct CDR3 sequences, under 40% seen once. The specimen sequenced was sorted CD4+, CD8+, or CD8+CD57+ T cells (not recorded which) from PBMCs. The source is a human donor with aplastic anemia.

This clonotype was counted at least ten times. The V gene is TRBV10-3, the J gene TRBJ2-1, with unresolved D. CDR1 is ENHRY, CDR2 SYGVKD, per germline. The CDR3 runs to 15 residues. The ends were cut back, 2 bases at V and 0 bases at J, with 8 bases in the middle. DNA for the CDR3: TGTGCCATCAGTGAGGAGGTGAGCTCCTACAATGAGCAGTTCTTC. Its translation: CAISEEVSSYNEQFF.

This clonotype came up once. A read error may produce the germline difference seen at one junction end. V gene TRBV2 combines with J gene TRBJ1-2; 8 nucleotides line up with TRBD1. The CDR3 runs 15 residues. Germline CDR1 is SNHLY and CDR2 is FYNNEI. Written as DNA, the CDR3 is TGTGCCAGCAGTTACGATGACAGGGGAACACGTGGCTACATCTTC. Encoded protein: CASSYDDRGTRGYIF.

The gene calls are TRBV2 and TRBJ2-7; weak D call: TRBD2 (5 bases). This CDR3 is built from 14 residues. The V end lost 6 bases, the J end lost 6 bases, and 18 bases lay between the germline ends. CDR1 and CDR2 (germline): SNHLY, FYNNEI. CDR3 sequence (DNA): TGTGCCAGCAGAGAACTAGAAACGATAATCGAGCAGTACTTC. Translation gives CASRELETIIEQYF.

The genes are TRBV6-2 or TRBV6-3 and TRBJ2-7; D ambiguous. The end of the DNA is better explained by TRBJ2-5, so the J call may be wrong. Germline V gives CDR1 MNHEY, CDR2 SVGEGT. This CDR3 spans 13 amino acids. In nucleotides, the CDR3 is TGTGCCAGCAGTTATGGCAGATTTGAGACCCAGTACTTC. The encoded protein is CASSYGRFETQYF.

The table lists this clonotype with many counts. The rearrangement links TRBV10-3 to TRBJ1-2; the D gene is possibly TRBD1 (5 bases). Germline CDR1 is ENHRY and CDR2 is SYGVKD. The V end lost 2 bases, the J end lost 5 bases, and 9 bases lay between the germline ends. The CDR3 spans 13 residues. In DNA, the CDR3 is TGTGCCATCAGTGAGACAACAGGTTATGGCTACACCTTC. It encodes CAISETTGYGYTF.

This clonotype was counted between two and nine times. The CDR3 sequence: CASSLDGSSYNSPLHF. In DNA, the CDR3 is TGCGCCAGCAGCTTGGACGGGAGCTCCTATAATTCACCCCTCCACTTT. The chain recombines TRBV5-1 with TRBJ1-6, with no clear D. Germline-derived CDR1 and CDR2 are SGHRS and YFSETQ. V was shortened by 0 bases and J by 0 bases, with 7 bases between the two germline ends. The CDR3 consists of 16 residues.

The V gene is TRBV6-1, the J gene TRBJ2-7; D is possibly TRBD2 (6 bases). Germline CDR1 is MNHNS and CDR2 is SASEGT. This CDR3 is 13 amino acids long. V was shortened by 4 bases and J by 3 bases, with 10 bases between the two germline ends. CDR3 sequence: CASSATGDYEQYF. CDR3 nucleotide sequence: TGTGCCAGCAGTGCGACGGGGGACTACGAGCAGTACTTC.

The chain has TRBV4-1 and TRBJ2-1; 9 bases map to TRBD2. Germline V gene lookup returns CDR1 MGHRA and CDR2 YSYEKL. The CDR3 loop spans 15 amino acids. V lost 1 base, J lost 6 bases, and 4 bases stayed unmatched. The CDR3 protein is CASSQVLAGSNEQFF. As DNA, the CDR3 is TGCGCCAGCAGCCAAGTCCTAGCGGGGTCCAATGAGCAGTTCTTC.

This clonotype was detected ten times or more. The chain combines TRBV29-1 with TRBJ2-5, with 10 positions matching TRBD1. Per germline, CDR1 SQVTM and CDR2 ANQGSEA. V shed 4 bases and J 5 bases; nucleotides not matched to a gene: 4. The CDR3 is 13 amino acids. CDR3 nucleotide sequence: TGCAGCGTTGGGGACAGGGGAGAGGAGACCCAGTACTTC. Residues: CSVGDRGEETQYF. Using reference TRBV29-1 and TRBJ2-5 for the parts outside the CDR3, the full variable domain is SAVISQKPSRDICQRGTSLTIQCQVDSQVTMMFWYRQQPGQSLTLIATANQGSEATYESGFVIDKFPISRPNLTFSTLTVSNMSPEDSSIYLCSVGDRGEETQYFGPGTRLLVL.